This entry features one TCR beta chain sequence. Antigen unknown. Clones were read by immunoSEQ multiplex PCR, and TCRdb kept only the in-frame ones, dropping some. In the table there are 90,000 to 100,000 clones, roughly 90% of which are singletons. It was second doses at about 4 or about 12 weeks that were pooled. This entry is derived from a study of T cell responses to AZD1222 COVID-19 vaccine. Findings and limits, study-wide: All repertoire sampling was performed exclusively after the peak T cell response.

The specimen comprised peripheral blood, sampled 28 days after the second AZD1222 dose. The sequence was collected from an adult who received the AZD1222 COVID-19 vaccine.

CDR3 region: CASSLYTGNSPLHF. Written as DNA, the CDR3 is TGTGCCAGCAGCTTATACACAGGGAATTCACCCCTCCACTTT. V is TRBV7-2 and J is TRBJ1-6, with a possible D match to TRBD1 (6 bases). The germline V gene has CDR1 SGHTA and CDR2 FQGNSA. This CDR3 region has 14 residues. V dropped 2 bases and J dropped 7 bases, with 9 bases sitting between them.